The 8 T cell receptor beta chains listed next were all sequenced from one sample in a study of shared clonotypes between healthy human individuals. The table came from immunoSEQ multiplex PCR; TCRdb's copy has only in-frame clones and leaves some out. The repertoire has millions of clones, 85% to 95% of them found once; the top ten carry roughly 0.13%. What was sequenced was naive CD4+ T cells sorted from blood. The subset: CD45RA+ positively selected. All receptors come from a man between 18 and 29 years old in good health.

On this clone: The same CDR3 arises from other DNA sequences in this sample as well. The chain has TRBV18 and TRBJ1-2, with D tentatively TRBD1 (5 bases). The CDR3 covers 13 residues. The germline V gene has CDR1 KGHSH and CDR2 LQKENI. Trimming left V 2 bases short and J 8 bases short, with 12 bases between. The CDR3 protein is CASSPGQGDGYTF. CDR3 bases: TGTGCCAGCTCACCAGGTCAGGGAGACGGCTACACCTTC. The full variable domain, completed using reference TRBV18 and TRBJ1-2, is NAGVMQNPRHLVRRRGQEARLRCSPMKGHSHVYWYRQLPEEGLKFMVYLQKENIIDESGMPKERFSAEFPKEGPSILRIQQVVRGDSAAYFCASSPGQGDGYTFGSGTRLTVV.

A few counts support this clone. The gene calls are TRBV20-1 and TRBJ2-5; the D gene could be TRBD1 or TRBD2 (5 bases each). The tail of the sequence fits TRBJ2-7 better, so the J call may be wrong. CDR3 size: 11 residues. The V gene's germline CDR1 is DFQATT and CDR2 SNEGSKA (reference sequence). Written as DNA, the CDR3 is TGCAGTGCAAACCGGGACGTCGAGCAGTACTTC. This codes for CSANRDVEQYF.

The rearrangement joins TRBV15 to TRBJ2-1, with 9 bases that match TRBD1. V gave up 4 bases and J gave up 1 base; unmatched junction bases: 8. Per the germline V gene, CDR1 is LNHNV and CDR2 is YYDKDF (reference sequence). The CDR3 loop spans 17 amino acids. CDR3 protein: CATSTLYGTGSYNEQFF. CDR3 in DNA: TGTGCCACCAGCACATTATACGGGACAGGGTCCTACAATGAGCAGTTCTTC. Supplemented by reference TRBV15 and TRBJ2-1, the full variable domain reads DAMVIQNPRYQVTQFGKPVTLSCSQTLNHNVMYWYQQKSSQAPKLLFHYYDKDFNNEADTPDNFQSRRPNTSFCFLDIRSPGLGDTAMYLCATSTLYGTGSYNEQFFGPGTRLTVL.

The chain recombines TRBV9 with TRBJ2-2; D is undetermined. Germline CDR1 is SGDLS and CDR2 is YYNGEE. With 0 bases removed from V and 2 bases from J, the gap between germline ends came to 8 bases. This CDR3 spans 15 amino acids. The CDR3 protein is CASSVEFSNTGELFF. In DNA, the CDR3 is TGTGCCAGCAGCGTAGAGTTCTCTAACACCGGGGAGCTGTTTTTT. The full variable domain, completed using reference TRBV9 and TRBJ2-2, is DSGVTQTPKHLITATGQRVTLRCSPRSGDLSVYWYQQSLDQGLQFLIQYYNGEERAKGNILERFSAQQFPDLHSELNLSSLELGDSALYFCASSVEFSNTGELFFGEGSRLTVL.

V usage is TRBV30 and J usage is TRBJ1-4; D unresolved. The germline V gene has CDR1 GTSNPN and CDR2 SVGIG (reference sequence). Trimming stripped 5 bases from V and 3 bases from J, with 10 bases between. The CDR3 has 13 residues. CDR3 amino acids: CAWAGRSNEKLFF. The CDR3 DNA reads TGTGCCTGGGCCGGGAGATCTAATGAAAAACTGTTTTTT. The full variable domain, completed using reference TRBV30 and TRBJ1-4, is SQTIHQWPATLVQPVGSPLSLECTVEGTSNPNLYWYRQAAGRGLQLLFYSVGIGQISSEVPQNLSASRPQDRQFILSSKKLLLSDSGFYLCAWAGRSNEKLFFGSGTQLSVL.

This clone was seen once. The J gene is TRBJ2-5, the V gene TRBV4-1; D unresolved. This CDR3 region has 16 residues. The germline V gene has CDR1 MGHRA and CDR2 YSYEKL. Trimming shortened V by 1 base and J by 1 base, and 13 bases separated the two germline ends. The CDR3, as DNA: TGCGCCAGCAGCCAAGGGTCTGGGCGGTTCCAAGAGACCCAGTACTTC. Translation gives CASSQGSGRFQETQYF.

The chain recombines TRBV5-4 with TRBJ1-4; 7 nucleotides align to TRBD1. The V and J ends lost 2 bases and 8 bases, in that order; junction bases with no gene match: 6. Germline V gene lookup returns CDR1 SGHNT and CDR2 YYREEE (reference sequence). This CDR3 has 14 residues. The CDR3 spells CASSLGGEGEKLFF. As DNA, the CDR3 is TGTGCCAGCAGCTTAGGGGGCGAGGGAGAAAAACTGTTTTTT.

This sequence joins TRBV28 and TRBJ1-5, with a possible D match to TRBD1 (5 bases). The CDR3 sequence is 22 residues long. Between the trimmed V and J ends, which lost 2 bases and 3 bases, there was a span of 32 bases. Germline V gene lookup returns CDR1 MDHEN and CDR2 SYDVKM. CDR3: CASSLGFGVARGAGYDNQPQHF. CDR3 in DNA: TGTGCCAGCAGTTTAGGTTTCGGGGTCGCGAGGGGCGCAGGGTACGACAATCAGCCCCAGCATTTT.